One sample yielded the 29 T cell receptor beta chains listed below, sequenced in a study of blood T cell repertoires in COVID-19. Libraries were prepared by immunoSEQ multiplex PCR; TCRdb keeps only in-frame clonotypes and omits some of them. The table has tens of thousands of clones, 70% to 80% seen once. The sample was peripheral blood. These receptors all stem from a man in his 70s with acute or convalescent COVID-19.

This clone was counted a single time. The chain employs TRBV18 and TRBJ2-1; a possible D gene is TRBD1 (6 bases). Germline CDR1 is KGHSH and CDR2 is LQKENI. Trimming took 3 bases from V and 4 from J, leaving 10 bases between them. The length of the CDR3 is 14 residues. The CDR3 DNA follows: TGTGCCAGCTCACCGGGACACCAATACAATGAGCAGTTCTTC. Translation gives CASSPGHQYNEQFF.

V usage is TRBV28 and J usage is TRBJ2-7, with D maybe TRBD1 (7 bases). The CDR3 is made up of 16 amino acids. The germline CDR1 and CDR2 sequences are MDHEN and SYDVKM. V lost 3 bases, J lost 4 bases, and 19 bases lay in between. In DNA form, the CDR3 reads TGTGCCAGCAGTTTGGATGGTGCAGGGGGGAGGTACGAGCAGTACTTC. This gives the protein CASSLDGAGGRYEQYF.

The CDR3 spells CASSYRLAGETQYF. Here the CDR3 DNA reads TGTGCCAGCAGTTACAGACTAGCGGGAGAGACCCAGTACTTC. This sequence joins TRBV6-5 and TRBJ2-5; TRBD2 matches 10 bases. The CDR3 has 14 residues. The junction had 1 base not matched to a gene; V was cut back by 2 bases and J by 4 bases. CDR1 is MNHEY and CDR2 is SVGAGI in the germline V gene.

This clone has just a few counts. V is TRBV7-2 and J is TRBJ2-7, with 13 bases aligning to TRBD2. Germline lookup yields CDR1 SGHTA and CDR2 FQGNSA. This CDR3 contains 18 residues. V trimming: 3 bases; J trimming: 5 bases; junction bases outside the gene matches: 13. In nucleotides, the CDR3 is TGTGCCAGCAGCTTGGGCACTAGCGGGAGGGCCCTTTCGGACGAGCAGTACTTC. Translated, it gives CASSLGTSGRALSDEQYF.

CDR3: CASSVRDRGFKYNSPLHF. As DNA, the CDR3 is TGTGCCAGCAGCGTCCGGGACAGGGGGTTTAAATATAATTCACCCCTCCACTTT. The V call is TRBV2, the J call TRBJ1-6, with TRBD1 matching 11 bases. The CDR3 covers 18 residues. The V and J ends lost 6 bases and 4 bases, in that order; junction bases with no gene match: 11. Looked up from germline, CDR1 is SNHLY and CDR2 is FYNNEI.

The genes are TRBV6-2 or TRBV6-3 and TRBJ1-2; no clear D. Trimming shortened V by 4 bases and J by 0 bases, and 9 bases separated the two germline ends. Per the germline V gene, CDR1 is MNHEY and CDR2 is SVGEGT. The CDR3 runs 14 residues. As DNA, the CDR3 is TGTGCCAGCAGTTTAGAAGGAGCTAACTATGGCTACACCTTC. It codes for CASSLEGANYGYTF.

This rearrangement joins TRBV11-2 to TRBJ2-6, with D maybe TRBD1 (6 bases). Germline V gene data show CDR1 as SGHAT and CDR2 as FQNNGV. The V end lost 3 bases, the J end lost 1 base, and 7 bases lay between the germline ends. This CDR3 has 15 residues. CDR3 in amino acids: CASSLQGSGANVLTF. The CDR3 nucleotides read TGTGCCAGCAGCTTGCAGGGGTCTGGGGCCAACGTCCTGACTTTC.

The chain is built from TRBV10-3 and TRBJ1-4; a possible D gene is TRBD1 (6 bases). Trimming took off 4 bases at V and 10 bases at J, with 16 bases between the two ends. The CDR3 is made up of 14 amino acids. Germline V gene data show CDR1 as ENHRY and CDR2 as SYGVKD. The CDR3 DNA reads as TGTGCCATCAGTGCGGGGGGGCTCCCAGGAAAACTGTTTTTT. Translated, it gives CAISAGGLPGKLFF.

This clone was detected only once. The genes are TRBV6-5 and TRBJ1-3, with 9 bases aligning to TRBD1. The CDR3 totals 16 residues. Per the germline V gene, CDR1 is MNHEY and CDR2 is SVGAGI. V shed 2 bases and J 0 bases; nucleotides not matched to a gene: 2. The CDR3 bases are TGTGCCAGCAGTTACACAGGGGGCGACTCTGGAAACACCATATATTTT. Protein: CASSYTGGDSGNTIYF.

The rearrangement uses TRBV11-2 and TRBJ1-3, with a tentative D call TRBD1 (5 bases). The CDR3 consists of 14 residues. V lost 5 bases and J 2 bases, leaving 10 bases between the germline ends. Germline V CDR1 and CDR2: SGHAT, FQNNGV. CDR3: CASSIQTAGNTIYF. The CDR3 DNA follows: TGTGCCAGCAGCATCCAGACAGCTGGAAACACCATATATTTT.

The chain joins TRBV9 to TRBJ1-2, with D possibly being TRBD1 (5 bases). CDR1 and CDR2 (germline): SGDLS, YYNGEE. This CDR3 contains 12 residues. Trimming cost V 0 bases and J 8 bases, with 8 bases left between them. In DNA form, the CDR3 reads TGTGCCAGCAGCGTAGACAGGCAAGGCTACACCTTC. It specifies CASSVDRQGYTF.

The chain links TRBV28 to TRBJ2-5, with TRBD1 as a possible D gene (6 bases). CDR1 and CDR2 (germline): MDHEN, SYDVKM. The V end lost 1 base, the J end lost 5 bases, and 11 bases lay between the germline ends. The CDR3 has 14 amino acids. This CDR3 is CASSLFTGSETQYF. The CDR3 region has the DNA TGTGCCAGCAGTTTATTTACAGGGAGTGAGACCCAGTACTTC. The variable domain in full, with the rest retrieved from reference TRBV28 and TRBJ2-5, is DVKVTQSSRYLVKRTGEKVFLECVQDMDHENMFWYRQDPGLGLRLIYFSYDVKMKEKGDIPEGYSVSREKKERFSLILESASTNQTSMYLCASSLFTGSETQYFGPGTRLLVL.

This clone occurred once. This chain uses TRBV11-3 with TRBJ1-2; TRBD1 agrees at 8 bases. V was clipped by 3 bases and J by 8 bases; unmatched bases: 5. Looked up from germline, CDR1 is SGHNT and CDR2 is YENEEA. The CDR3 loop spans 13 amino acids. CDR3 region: CASSFKGQEGYTF. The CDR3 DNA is TGTGCCAGCAGCTTTAAGGGACAGGAGGGCTACACCTTC.

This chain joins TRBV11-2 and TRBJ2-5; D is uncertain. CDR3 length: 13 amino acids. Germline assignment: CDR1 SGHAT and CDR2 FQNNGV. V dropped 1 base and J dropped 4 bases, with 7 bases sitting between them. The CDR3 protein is CASSLGALETQYF. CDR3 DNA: TGTGCCAGCAGCTTAGGGGCCTTAGAGACCCAGTACTTC.

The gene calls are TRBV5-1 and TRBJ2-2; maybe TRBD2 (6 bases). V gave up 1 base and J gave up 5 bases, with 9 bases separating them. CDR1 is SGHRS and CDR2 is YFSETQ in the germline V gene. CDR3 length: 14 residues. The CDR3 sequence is CASSLSGGTGELFF. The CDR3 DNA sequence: TGCGCCAGCAGCTTGTCAGGAGGGACCGGGGAGCTGTTTTTT.

The CDR3 nucleotides are TGTGCCAGCAGCGTCGTCGGGACTGCCCCTGGGGATACGCAGTATTTT. Translated: CASSVVGTAPGDTQYF. The chain combines TRBV9 with TRBJ2-3; maybe TRBD2 (6 bases). The CDR3 spans 16 residues. V lost 2 bases and J lost 6, with 19 bases in between. Germline CDR1 reads SGDLS; CDR2 reads YYNGEE.

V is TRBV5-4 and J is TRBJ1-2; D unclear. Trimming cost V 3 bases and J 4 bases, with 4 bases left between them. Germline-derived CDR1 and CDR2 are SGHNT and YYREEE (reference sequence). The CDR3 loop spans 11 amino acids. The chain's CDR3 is CASSSGYGYTF. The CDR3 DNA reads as TGTGCCAGCAGCTCGGGCTATGGCTACACCTTC.

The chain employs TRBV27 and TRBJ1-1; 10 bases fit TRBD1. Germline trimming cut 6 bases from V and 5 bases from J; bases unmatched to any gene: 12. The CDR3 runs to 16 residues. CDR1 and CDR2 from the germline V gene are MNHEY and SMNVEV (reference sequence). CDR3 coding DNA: TGTGCCAGCAGCCCGGGACAGGGGAGGGGGTCTACTGAAGCTTTCTTT. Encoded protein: CASSPGQGRGSTEAFF.

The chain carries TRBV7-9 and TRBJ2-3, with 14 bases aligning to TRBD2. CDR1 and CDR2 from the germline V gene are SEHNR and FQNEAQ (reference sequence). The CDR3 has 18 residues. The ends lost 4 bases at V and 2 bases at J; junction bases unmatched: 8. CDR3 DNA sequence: TGTGCCAGCAGCTCCGGGACTAGCGGGAGATTTCCCACAGATACGCAGTATTTT. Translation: CASSSGTSGRFPTDTQYF.

Written as DNA, the CDR3 is TGTGCCAGCAGCTTGGACGGGTTAAGCTCTGGGGCCAACGTCCTGACTTTC. It translates to CASSLDGLSSGANVLTF. This chain uses TRBV5-6 with TRBJ2-6; no firm D call. CDR1 and CDR2 (germline): SGHDT, YYEEEE. V was pared by 0 bases and J by 0 bases, with 10 bases between. The CDR3 sequence is 17 residues long.

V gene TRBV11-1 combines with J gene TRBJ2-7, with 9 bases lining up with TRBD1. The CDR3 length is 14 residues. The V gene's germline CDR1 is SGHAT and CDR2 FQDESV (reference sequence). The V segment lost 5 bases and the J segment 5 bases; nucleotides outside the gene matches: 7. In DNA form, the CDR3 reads TGTGCCAGCAGCCACCGGGACAGGGACCACGAGCAGTACTTC. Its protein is CASSHRDRDHEQYF. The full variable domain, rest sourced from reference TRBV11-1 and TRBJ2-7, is EAEVAQSPRYKITEKSQAVAFWCDPISGHATLYWYRQILGQGPELLVQFQDESVVDDSQLPKDRFSAERLKGVDSTLKIQPAELGDSAMYLCASSHRDRDHEQYFGPGTRLTVT.

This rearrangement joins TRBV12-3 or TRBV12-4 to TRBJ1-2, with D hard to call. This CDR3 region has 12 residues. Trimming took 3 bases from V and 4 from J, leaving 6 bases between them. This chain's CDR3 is CASSFGLYGYTF. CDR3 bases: TGTGCCAGCAGTTTTGGACTCTATGGCTACACCTTC.

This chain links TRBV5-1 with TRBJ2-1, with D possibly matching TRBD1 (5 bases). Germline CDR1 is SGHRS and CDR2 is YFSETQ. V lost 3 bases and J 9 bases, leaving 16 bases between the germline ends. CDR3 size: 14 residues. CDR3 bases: TGCGCCAGCAGCTCGCTAGGGGTCGATGGTGAGCAGTTCTTC. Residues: CASSSLGVDGEQFF.

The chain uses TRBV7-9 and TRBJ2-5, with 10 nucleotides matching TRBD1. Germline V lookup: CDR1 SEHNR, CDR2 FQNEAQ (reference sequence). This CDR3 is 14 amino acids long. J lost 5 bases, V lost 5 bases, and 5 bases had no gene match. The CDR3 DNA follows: TGTGCCAGCAGCCCGCTGGGACAGGGGGAGACCCAGTACTTC. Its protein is CASSPLGQGETQYF.

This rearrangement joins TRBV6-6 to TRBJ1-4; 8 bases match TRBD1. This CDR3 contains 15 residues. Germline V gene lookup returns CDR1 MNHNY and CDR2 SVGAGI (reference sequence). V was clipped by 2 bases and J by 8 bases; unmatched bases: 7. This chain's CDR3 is CASSYTGGKGEKLFF. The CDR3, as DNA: TGTGCCAGCAGTTACACAGGGGGAAAGGGGGAAAAACTGTTTTTT.

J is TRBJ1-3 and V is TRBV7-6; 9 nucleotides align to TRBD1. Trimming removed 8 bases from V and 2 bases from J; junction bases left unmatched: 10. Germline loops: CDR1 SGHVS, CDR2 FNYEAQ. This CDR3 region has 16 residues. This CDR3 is CASSPGQGSAGNTIYF. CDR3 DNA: TGTGCCAGCTCTCCGGGACAGGGAAGCGCTGGAAACACCATATATTTT.

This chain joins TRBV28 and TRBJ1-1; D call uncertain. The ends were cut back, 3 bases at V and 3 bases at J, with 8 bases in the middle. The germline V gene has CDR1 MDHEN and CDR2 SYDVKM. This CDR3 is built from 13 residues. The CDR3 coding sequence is TGTGCCAGCAGTTTCGGGTGGGACACTGAAGCTTTCTTT. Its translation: CASSFGWDTEAFF.

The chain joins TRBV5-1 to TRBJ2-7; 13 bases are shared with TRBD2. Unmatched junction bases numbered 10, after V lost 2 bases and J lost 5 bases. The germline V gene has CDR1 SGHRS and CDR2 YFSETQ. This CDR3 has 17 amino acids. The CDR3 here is CASSFSGTSGTENEQYF. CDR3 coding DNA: TGCGCCAGCAGCTTCTCCGGGACTAGCGGGACTGAGAACGAGCAGTACTTC.

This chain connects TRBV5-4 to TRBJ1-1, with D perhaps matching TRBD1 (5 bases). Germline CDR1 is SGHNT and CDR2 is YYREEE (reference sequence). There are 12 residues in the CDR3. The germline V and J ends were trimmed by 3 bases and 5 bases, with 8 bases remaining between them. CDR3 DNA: TGTGCCAGCAGCTGGGGGGAGACTGAAGCTTTCTTT. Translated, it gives CASSWGETEAFF.